A single sample is the source of the 14 T cell receptor beta chains below, sequenced in a study of blood T cell repertoires in COVID-19. Libraries were prepared by immunoSEQ multiplex PCR; TCRdb keeps only in-frame clonotypes and omits some of them. The sample includes around 170,000 clones, roughly nine tenths of them seen just once. The material sequenced was peripheral blood. The receptor source for this set is a young man who had recovered from COVID-19.

V usage is TRBV28 and J usage is TRBJ1-1; possibly TRBD1 for D (6 bases). The length of the CDR3 is 15 residues. Trimming took 5 bases from V and 4 from J, leaving 17 bases between them. The germline CDR1 and CDR2 sequences are MDHEN and SYDVKM. The CDR3 bases are TGTGCCAGCAGTCGCGGGGGGGCAGGTAGCACTGAAGCTTTCTTT. Protein product: CASSRGGAGSTEAFF.

V and J are TRBV6-5 and TRBJ2-5; TRBD2 matches 7 bases. Germline CDR1 reads MNHEY; CDR2 reads SVGAGI. Unmatched junction bases numbered 8, after V lost 5 bases and J lost 5 bases. CDR3 length: 14 residues. Written as DNA, the CDR3 is TGTGCCAGCAGTAACGGGGGGAGCGGGGAGACCCAGTACTTC. Its translation: CASSNGGSGETQYF.

The chain is built from TRBV5-1 and TRBJ1-1; possibly TRBD1 for D (5 bases). This CDR3 has 15 residues. V was shortened by 4 bases and J by 2 bases, with 15 bases between the two germline ends. Germline CDR1 is SGHRS and CDR2 is YFSETQ. The CDR3 DNA sequence: TGCGCCAGCAGCACCGCCGGAGGGGCCAACACTGAAGCTTTCTTT. Translation gives CASSTAGGANTEAFF.

The chain joins TRBV5-8 to TRBJ1-5, with 8 bases matching TRBD1. Germline CDR1 SGHTS, CDR2 YDEGEE. Losses at the gene ends were 3 bases for V and 4 bases for J; bases not matched to a gene: 0. The CDR3 contains 13 residues. The CDR3 reads CASSWTGNQPQHF. The CDR3 nucleotides read TGTGCCAGCAGCTGGACAGGGAATCAGCCCCAGCATTTT.

The gene calls are TRBV4-1 and TRBJ2-7, with 10 bases fitting TRBD1. In germline, CDR1 is MGHRA, CDR2 YSYEKL. The CDR3 has 16 residues. The junction had 6 bases not matched to a gene; V was cut back by 0 bases and J by 4 bases. The CDR3 nucleotides are TGCGCCAGCAGCCAAGATAGGGGGACAGGGGCTTACGAGCAGTACTTC. Translation: CASSQDRGTGAYEQYF.

This chain joins TRBV19 and TRBJ2-1, with a possible D match to TRBD1 (5 bases). Trimming took off 10 bases at V and 9 bases at J, with 13 bases between the two ends. This CDR3 is 11 amino acids long. The germline gives CDR1 LNHDA, CDR2 SQIVND (reference sequence). This CDR3 reads CATSRASEQFF. Written as DNA, the CDR3 is TGTGCCACCTCCAGGGCATCTGAGCAGTTCTTC.

The J gene is TRBJ2-7, the V gene TRBV7-6, with 7 bases that match TRBD2. J gave up 3 bases and V 0 bases, and 5 bases lay outside the gene matches. The CDR3 covers 15 residues. Germline V gives CDR1 SGHVS, CDR2 FNYEAQ. CDR3 sequence: CASSLAEGGNYEQYF. The CDR3 nucleotides are TGTGCCAGCAGCTTAGCGGAGGGAGGGAACTACGAGCAGTACTTC.

This chain joins TRBV4-3 and TRBJ2-1, with TRBD2 matching over 12 bases. V was clipped by 1 base and J by 0 bases; unmatched bases: 4. Germline CDR1 reads LGHNA; CDR2 reads YSLEER. The CDR3 loop spans 18 amino acids. The CDR3 nucleotides read TGCGCCAGCAGCCAAGGGACTAGCGGGGCACGCTCCTACAATGAGCAGTTCTTC. Its translation is CASSQGTSGARSYNEQFF.

The gene calls are TRBV10-3 and TRBJ2-7, with a tentative D call TRBD1 (5 bases). Trimming took 3 bases from V and 5 from J, leaving 17 bases between them. Germline V lookup: CDR1 ENHRY, CDR2 SYGVKD. The CDR3 runs to 15 residues. The CDR3 is CAISELGQGADEQYF. Written as DNA, the CDR3 is TGTGCCATCAGTGAATTAGGCCAGGGCGCCGACGAGCAGTACTTC.

V and J are TRBV6-5 and TRBJ1-1; a possible D gene is TRBD1 (5 bases). Trimming took 6 bases from V and 1 from J, leaving 15 bases between them. The length of the CDR3 is 15 residues. Germline assignment: CDR1 MNHEY and CDR2 SVGAGI. The CDR3 coding sequence is TGTGCCAGCAGCCGAACGGGGGGGGAGAACACTGAAGCTTTCTTT. The encoded protein is CASSRTGGENTEAFF.

The rearrangement links TRBV20-1 to TRBJ2-5; no reliable D call. CDR1 and CDR2 (germline): DFQATT, SNEGSKA (reference sequence). The CDR3 runs 10 residues. V gave up 6 bases and J gave up 4 bases, with 6 bases separating them. The CDR3 region has the DNA TGCAGTGCCCCCGGAGAGACCCAGTACTTC. Residues: CSAPGETQYF.

The chain is built from TRBV12-5 and TRBJ2-7; D ambiguous. Trimming took off 5 bases at V and 2 bases at J, with 4 bases between the two ends. Per the germline V gene, CDR1 is LGHNT and CDR2 is FRNRAP. The CDR3 runs to 11 residues. As DNA, the CDR3 is TGTGCTAGTGGTACAACCTACGAGCAGTACTTC. Translated: CASGTTYEQYF. Variable domain in full (rest from reference TRBV12-5 and TRBJ2-7): DARVTQTPRHKVTEMGQEVTMRCQPILGHNTVFWYRQTMMQGLELLAYFRNRAPLDDSGMPKDRFSAEMPDATLATLKIQPSEPRDSAVYFCASGTTYEQYFGPGTRLTVT.

The chain couples TRBV9 to TRBJ1-3; D might be TRBD1 (6 bases). The CDR3 runs to 17 residues. V was cut by 0 bases and J by 0 bases, with 13 bases left in between. CDR1 is SGDLS and CDR2 is YYNGEE in the germline V gene. In DNA, the CDR3 is TGTGCCAGCAGCGTAGGCCCCCGGGACAACTCTGGAAACACCATATATTTT. Residues: CASSVGPRDNSGNTIYF.

The chain recombines TRBV28 with TRBJ1-2; TRBD1 might be the D (5 bases). The CDR3 has 14 amino acids. The ends were cut back, 3 bases at V and 4 bases at J, with 12 bases in the middle. Per the germline V gene, CDR1 is MDHEN and CDR2 is SYDVKM. For the CDR3, the DNA is TGTGCCAGCAGTTTCGGGCAGGGCAGCTATGGCTACACCTTC. Protein: CASSFGQGSYGYTF.